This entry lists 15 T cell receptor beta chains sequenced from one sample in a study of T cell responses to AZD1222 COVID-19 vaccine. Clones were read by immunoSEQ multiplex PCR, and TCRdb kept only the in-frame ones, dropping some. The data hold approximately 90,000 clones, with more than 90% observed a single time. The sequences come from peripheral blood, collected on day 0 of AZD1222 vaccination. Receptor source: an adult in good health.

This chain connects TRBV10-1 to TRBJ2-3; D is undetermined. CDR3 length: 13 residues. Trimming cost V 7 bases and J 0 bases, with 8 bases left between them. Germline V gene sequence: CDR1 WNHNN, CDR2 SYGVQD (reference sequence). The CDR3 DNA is TGCGCCAGCAAATCTTCCAGCACAGATACGCAGTATTTT. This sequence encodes CASKSSSTDTQYF.

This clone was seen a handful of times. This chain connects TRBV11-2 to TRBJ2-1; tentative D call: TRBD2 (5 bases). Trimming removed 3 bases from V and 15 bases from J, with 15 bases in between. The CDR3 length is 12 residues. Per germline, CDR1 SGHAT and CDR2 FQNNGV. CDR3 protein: CASSFGRDLGFF. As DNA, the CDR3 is TGTGCCAGCAGCTTTGGTCGGGATCTAGGGTTCTTC.

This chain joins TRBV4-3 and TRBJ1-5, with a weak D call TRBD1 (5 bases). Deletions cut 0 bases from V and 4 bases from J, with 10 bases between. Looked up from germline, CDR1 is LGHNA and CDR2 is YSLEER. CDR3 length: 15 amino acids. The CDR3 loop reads CASSQDQGSNQPQHF. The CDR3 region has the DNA TGCGCCAGCAGCCAAGACCAGGGATCAAATCAGCCCCAGCATTTT.

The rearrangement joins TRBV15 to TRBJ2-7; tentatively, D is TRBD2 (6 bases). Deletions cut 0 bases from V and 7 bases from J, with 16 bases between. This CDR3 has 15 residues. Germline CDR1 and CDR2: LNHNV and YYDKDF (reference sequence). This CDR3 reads CATSRDLGGFQEQYF. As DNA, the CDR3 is TGTGCCACCAGCAGAGATCTTGGAGGGTTCCAGGAGCAGTACTTC. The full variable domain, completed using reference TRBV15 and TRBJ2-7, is DAMVIQNPRYQVTQFGKPVTLSCSQTLNHNVMYWYQQKSSQAPKLLFHYYDKDFNNEADTPDNFQSRRPNTSFCFLDIRSPGLGDTAMYLCATSRDLGGFQEQYFGPGTRLTVT.

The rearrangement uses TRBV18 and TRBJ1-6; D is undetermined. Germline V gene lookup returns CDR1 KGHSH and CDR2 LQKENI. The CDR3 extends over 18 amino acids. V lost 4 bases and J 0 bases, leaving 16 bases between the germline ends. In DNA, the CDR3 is TGTGCCAGCTCACGTGTCGGAAGTGGTAGCTCCTATAATTCACCCCTCCACTTT. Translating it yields CASSRVGSGSSYNSPLHF. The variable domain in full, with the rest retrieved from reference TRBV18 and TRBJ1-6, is NAGVMQNPRHLVRRRGQEARLRCSPMKGHSHVYWYRQLPEEGLKFMVYLQKENIIDESGMPKERFSAEFPKEGPSILRIQQVVRGDSAAYFCASSRVGSGSSYNSPLHFGNGTRLTVT.

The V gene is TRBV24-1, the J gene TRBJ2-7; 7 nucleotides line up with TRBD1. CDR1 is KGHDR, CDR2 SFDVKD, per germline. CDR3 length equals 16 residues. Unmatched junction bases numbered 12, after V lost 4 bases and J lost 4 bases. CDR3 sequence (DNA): TGTGCCACCAGTGACCGTGTTCGGACAGGAAGGTACGAGCAGTACTTC. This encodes CATSDRVRTGRYEQYF.

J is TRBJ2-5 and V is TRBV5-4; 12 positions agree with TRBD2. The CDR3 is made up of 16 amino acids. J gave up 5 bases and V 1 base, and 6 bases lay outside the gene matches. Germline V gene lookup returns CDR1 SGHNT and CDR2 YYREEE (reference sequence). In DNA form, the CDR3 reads TGTGCCAGCAGCTTGCCGACTAGCGGGAGATTGGAGACCCAGTACTTC. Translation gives CASSLPTSGRLETQYF.

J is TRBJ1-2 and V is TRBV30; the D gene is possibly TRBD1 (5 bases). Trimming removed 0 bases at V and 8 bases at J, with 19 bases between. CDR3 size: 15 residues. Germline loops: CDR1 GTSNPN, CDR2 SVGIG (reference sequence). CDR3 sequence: CAWSVKTVTLGGYTF. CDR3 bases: TGTGCCTGGAGTGTAAAGACAGTCACCTTAGGAGGCTACACCTTC.

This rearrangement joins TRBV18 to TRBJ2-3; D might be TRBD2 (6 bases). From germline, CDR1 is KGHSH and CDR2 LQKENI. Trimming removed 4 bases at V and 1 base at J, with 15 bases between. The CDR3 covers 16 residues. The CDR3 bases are TGTGCCAGCTCACTTATACTAGCCCCGGGCACAGATACGCAGTATTTT. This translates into CASSLILAPGTDTQYF.

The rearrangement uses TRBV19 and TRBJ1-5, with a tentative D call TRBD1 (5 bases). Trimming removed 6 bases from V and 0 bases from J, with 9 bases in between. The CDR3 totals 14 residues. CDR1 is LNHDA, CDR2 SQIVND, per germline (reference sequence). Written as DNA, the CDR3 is TGTGCCAGTAGCGCGCAGGGTAGCAATCAGCCCCAGCATTTT. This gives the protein CASSAQGSNQPQHF. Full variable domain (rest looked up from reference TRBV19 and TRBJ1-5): DGGITQSPKYLFRKEGQNVTLSCEQNLNHDAMYWYRQDPGQGLRLIYYSQIVNDFQKGDIAEGYSVSREKKESFPLTVTSAQKNPTAFYLCASSAQGSNQPQHFGDGTRLSIL.

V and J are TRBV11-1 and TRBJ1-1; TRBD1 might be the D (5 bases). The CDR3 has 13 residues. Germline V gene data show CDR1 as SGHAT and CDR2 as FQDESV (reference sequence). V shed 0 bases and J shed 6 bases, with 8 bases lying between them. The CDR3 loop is CASSLAWGAEAFF. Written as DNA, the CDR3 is TGTGCCAGCAGCTTAGCTTGGGGGGCTGAAGCTTTCTTT.

The CDR3 is CSASARTAFYGYTF. CDR3 in DNA: TGCAGTGCTAGTGCCCGGACGGCCTTCTATGGCTACACCTTC. The V gene is TRBV20-1, the J gene TRBJ1-2, with unresolved D. Germline assignment: CDR1 DFQATT and CDR2 SNEGSKA (reference sequence). The CDR3 has 14 residues. Trimming left V 3 bases short and J 4 bases short, with 15 bases between.

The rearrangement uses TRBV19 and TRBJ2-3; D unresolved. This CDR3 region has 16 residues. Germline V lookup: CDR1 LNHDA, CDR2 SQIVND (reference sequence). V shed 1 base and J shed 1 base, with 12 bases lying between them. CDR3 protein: CASSIGARGGTDTQYF. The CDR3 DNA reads TGTGCCAGTAGTATAGGGGCTCGAGGAGGCACAGATACGCAGTATTTT. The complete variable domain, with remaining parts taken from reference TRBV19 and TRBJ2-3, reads DGGITQSPKYLFRKEGQNVTLSCEQNLNHDAMYWYRQDPGQGLRLIYYSQIVNDFQKGDIAEGYSVSREKKESFPLTVTSAQKNPTAFYLCASSIGARGGTDTQYFGPGTRLTVL.

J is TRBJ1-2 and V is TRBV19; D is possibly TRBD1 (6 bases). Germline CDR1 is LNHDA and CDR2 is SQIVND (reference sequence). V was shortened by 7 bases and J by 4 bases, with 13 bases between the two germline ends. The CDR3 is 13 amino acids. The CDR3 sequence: CASTPLGAYGYTF. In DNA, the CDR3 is TGTGCCAGTACCCCCTTGGGGGCCTATGGCTACACCTTC. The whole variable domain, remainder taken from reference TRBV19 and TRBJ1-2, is DGGITQSPKYLFRKEGQNVTLSCEQNLNHDAMYWYRQDPGQGLRLIYYSQIVNDFQKGDIAEGYSVSREKKESFPLTVTSAQKNPTAFYLCASTPLGAYGYTFGSGTRLTVV.

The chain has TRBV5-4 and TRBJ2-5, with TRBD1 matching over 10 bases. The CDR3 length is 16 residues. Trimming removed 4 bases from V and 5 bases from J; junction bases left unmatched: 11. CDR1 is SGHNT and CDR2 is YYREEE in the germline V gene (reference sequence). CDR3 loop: CASSPTGTGAGETQYF. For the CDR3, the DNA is TGTGCCAGCAGCCCGACCGGGACAGGGGCCGGGGAGACCCAGTACTTC.